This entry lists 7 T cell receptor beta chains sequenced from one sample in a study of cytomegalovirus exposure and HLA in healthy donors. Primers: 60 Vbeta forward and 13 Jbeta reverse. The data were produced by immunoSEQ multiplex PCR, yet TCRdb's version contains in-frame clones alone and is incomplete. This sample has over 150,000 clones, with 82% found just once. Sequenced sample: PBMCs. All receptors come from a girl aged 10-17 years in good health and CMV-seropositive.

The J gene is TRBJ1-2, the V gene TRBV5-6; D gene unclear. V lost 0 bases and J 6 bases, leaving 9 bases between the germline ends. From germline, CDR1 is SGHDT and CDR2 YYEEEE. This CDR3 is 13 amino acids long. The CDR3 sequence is CASSLGAENGYTF. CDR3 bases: TGTGCCAGCAGCTTGGGGGCCGAGAATGGCTACACCTTC.

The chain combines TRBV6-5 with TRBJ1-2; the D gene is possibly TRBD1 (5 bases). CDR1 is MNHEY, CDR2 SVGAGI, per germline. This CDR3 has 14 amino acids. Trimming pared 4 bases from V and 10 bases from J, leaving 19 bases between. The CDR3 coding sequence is TGTGCCAGCAGTTTACAGGTTTCAGCGCCTGTCTACACCTTC. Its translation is CASSLQVSAPVYTF.

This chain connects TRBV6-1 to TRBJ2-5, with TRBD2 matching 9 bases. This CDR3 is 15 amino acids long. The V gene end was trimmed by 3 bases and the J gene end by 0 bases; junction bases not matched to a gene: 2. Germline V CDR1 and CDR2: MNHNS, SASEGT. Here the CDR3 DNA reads TGTGCCAGCAGTGAGGCTAGCGGGGACCAAGAGACCCAGTACTTC. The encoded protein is CASSEASGDQETQYF.

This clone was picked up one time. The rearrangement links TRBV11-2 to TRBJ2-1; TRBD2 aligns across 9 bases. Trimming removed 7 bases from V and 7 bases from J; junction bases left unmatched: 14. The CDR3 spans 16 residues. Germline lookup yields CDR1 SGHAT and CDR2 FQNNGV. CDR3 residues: CASNFRGGAGGNEQFF. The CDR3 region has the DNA TGTGCCAGCAACTTTCGAGGGGGCGCGGGGGGGAATGAGCAGTTCTTC.

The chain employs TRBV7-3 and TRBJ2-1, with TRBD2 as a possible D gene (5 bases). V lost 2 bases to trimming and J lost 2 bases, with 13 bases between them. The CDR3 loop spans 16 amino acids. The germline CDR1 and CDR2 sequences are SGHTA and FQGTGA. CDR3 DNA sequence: TGTGCCAGCAGCTTACGGGCGGGTGAGCCCTACAATGAGCAGTTCTTC. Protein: CASSLRAGEPYNEQFF.

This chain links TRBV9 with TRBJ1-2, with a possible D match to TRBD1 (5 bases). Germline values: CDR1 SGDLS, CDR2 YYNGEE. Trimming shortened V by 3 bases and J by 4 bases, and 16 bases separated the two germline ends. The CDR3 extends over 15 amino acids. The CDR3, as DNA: TGTGCCAGCAGCGCCGTCGGGGGTGGGAGCTATGGCTACACCTTC. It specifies CASSAVGGGSYGYTF.

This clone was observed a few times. The CDR3 loop reads CAWAPGQLYGYTF. The CDR3 nucleotides are TGTGCCTGGGCTCCCGGACAGCTCTATGGCTACACCTTC. This chain connects TRBV30 to TRBJ1-2, with D possibly being TRBD1 (6 bases). The V and J ends lost 5 bases and 4 bases respectively, with 14 bases between them. The CDR3 covers 13 residues. Germline CDR1 is GTSNPN and CDR2 is SVGIG (reference sequence).